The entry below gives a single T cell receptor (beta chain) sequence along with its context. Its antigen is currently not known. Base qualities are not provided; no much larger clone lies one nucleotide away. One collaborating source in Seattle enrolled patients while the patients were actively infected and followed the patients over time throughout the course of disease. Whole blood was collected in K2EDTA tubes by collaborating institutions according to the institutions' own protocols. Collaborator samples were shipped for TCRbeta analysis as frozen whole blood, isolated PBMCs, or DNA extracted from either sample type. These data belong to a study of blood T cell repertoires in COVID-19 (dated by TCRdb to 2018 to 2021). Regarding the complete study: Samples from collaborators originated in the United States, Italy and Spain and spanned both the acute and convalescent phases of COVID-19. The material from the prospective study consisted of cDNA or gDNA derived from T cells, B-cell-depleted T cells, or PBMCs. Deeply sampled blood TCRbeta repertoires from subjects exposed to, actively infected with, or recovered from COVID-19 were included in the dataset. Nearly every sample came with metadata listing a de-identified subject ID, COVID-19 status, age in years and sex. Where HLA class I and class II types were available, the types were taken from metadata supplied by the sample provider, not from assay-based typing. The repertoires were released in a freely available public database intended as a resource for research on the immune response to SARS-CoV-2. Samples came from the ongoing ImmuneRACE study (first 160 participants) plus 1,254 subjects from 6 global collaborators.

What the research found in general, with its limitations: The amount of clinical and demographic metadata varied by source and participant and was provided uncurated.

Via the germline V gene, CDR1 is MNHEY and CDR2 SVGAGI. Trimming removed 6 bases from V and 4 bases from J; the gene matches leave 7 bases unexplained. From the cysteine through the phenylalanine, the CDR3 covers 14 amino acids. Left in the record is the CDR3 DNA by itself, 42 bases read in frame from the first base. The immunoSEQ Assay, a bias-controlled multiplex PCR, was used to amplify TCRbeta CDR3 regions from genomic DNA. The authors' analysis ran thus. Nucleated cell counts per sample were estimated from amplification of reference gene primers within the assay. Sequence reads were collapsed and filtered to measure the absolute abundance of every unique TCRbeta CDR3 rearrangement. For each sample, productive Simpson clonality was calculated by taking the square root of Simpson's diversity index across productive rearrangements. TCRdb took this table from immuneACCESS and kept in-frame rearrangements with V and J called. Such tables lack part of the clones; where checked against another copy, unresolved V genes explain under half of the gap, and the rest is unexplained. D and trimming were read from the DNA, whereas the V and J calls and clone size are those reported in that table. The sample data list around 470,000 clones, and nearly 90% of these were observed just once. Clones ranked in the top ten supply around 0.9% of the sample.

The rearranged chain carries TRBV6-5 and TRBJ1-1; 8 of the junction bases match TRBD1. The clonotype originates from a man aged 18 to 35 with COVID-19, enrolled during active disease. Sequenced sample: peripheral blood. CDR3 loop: CASRRSGTGTEAFF. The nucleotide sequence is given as TGTGCCAGCAGACGCTCCGGGACAGGCACTGAAGCTTTCTTT.